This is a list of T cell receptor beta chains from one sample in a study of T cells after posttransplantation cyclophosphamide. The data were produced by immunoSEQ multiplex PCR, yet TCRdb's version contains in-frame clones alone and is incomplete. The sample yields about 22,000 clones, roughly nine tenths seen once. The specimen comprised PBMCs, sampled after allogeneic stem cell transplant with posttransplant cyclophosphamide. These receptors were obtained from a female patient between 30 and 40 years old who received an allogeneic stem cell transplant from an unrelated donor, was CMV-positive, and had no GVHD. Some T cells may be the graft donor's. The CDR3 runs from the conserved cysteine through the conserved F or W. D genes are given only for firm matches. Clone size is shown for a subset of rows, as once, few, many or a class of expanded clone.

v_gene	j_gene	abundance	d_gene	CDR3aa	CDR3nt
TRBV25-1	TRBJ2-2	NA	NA	CASRLMARTLNTGELFF	TGTGCCAGCAGGCTAATGGCCCGGACACTAAACACCGGGGAGCTGTTTTTT
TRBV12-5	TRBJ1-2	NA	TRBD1	CASGLGTDYGYTF	TGTGCTAGTGGTTTAGGGACAGATTATGGCTACACCTTC
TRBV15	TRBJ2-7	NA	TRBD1	CATSRAAGTGVEQYF	TGTGCCACCAGCAGAGCAGCCGGGACAGGGGTCGAGCAGTACTTC
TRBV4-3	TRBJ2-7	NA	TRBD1	CASNPGTGGRYEQYF	TGCGCCAGCAACCCGGGGACAGGGGGTAGGTACGAGCAGTACTTC
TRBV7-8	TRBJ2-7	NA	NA	CASSLLLSSYEQYF	TGTGCCAGCAGCTTACTTCTGAGCTCCTACGAGCAGTACTTC
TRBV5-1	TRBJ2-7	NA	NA	CASSLVPGPPYEQYF	TGCGCCAGCAGCTTGGTCCCAGGGCCGCCCTACGAGCAGTACTTC
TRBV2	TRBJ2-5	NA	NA	CASSYPQGAETQYF	TGTGCCAGCAGTTACCCTCAGGGCGCCGAGACCCAGTACTTC
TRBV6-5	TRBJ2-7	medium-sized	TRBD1	CASSPGQGKYEQYF	TGTGCCAGCAGCCCGGGACAGGGGAAATACGAGCAGTACTTC
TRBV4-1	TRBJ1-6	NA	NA	CASSPGEGYSPLHF	TGCGCCAGCAGCCCCGGGGAGGGTTATTCACCCCTCCACTTT
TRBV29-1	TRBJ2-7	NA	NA	CSVGAAYEQYF	TGCAGCGTTGGGGCAGCTTACGAGCAGTACTTC
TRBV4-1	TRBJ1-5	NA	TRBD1	CASSAGTGGSQPQHF	TGCGCCAGCAGCGCAGGGACAGGGGGCAGTCAGCCCCAGCATTTT
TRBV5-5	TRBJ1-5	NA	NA	CASSLFGANDQPQHF	TGTGCCAGCAGCTTGTTCGGTGCGAACGATCAGCCCCAGCATTTT
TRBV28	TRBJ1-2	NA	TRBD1	CASSPQGAGYGYTF	TGTGCCAGCAGTCCCCAGGGGGCTGGGTATGGCTACACCTTC
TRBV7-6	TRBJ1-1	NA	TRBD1	CASSLGTGDGAEAFF	TGTGCCAGCAGCTTAGGTACAGGGGACGGCGCTGAAGCTTTCTTT
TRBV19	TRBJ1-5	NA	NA	CASSILGQMGNQPQHF	TGTGCCAGTAGTATTTTGGGGCAAATGGGCAATCAGCCCCAGCATTTT
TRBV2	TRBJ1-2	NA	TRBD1	CANSGTGDGYTF	TGTGCCAACAGTGGGACAGGGGATGGCTACACCTTC
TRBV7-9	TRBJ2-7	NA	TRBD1	CASSAGQGEYEQYF	TGTGCCAGCAGCGCAGGACAGGGGGAGTACGAGCAGTACTTC
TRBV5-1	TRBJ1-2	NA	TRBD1	CASSFTGVNYGYTF	TGCGCCAGCAGCTTCACAGGGGTCAACTATGGCTACACCTTC
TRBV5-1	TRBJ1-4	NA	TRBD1	CASSLLTGGATNEKLFF	TGCGCCAGCAGTTTGCTGACAGGGGGAGCAACTAATGAAAAACTGTTTTTT